This T cell receptor (beta chain) derives from a study of graft-versus-host responses after intestinal transplantation. For the study at large: Once they had received anti-thymocyte globulin induction, all recipients took tacrolimus and steroids for approximately 3 years.

Assay used: immunoSEQ multiplex PCR; TCRdb lists only in-frame clones, some missing. The sample holds roughly 110,000 clones, around 90% seen once. A note on this clone: The antigen is not known.

The origin of this receptor is a human donor who was the organ donor for an intestinal transplant. Sequencing used unstimulated CD4+ T cells sorted from spleen or lymph node cells, obtained before transplant.

The CDR3 DNA reads TGTGCCAGCAGTGACGGTTGGAACACCGGGGAGCTGTTTTTT. It codes for CASSDGWNTGELFF. The genes are TRBV6-4 and TRBJ2-2; no definite D call. The CDR3 consists of 14 residues. The germline V gene has CDR1 MRHNA and CDR2 SNTAGT. The V and J ends lost 2 bases and 1 base respectively, with 5 bases between them.